The present entry profiles one T cell receptor beta chain with its context. As processed by the authors: By means of reference gene primer amplification, nucleated cell counts were estimated. The table came from immunoSEQ multiplex PCR; TCRdb's copy has only in-frame clones and leaves some out. V and J calls and clone size follow that table, whereas D and trimming were derived from the DNA. This sample has about 310,000 clones, with nearly 90% found just once. The age range of participants was roughly 18 to 90 years, with residence in more than 20 US areas. The entry originates in a study of blood T cell repertoires in COVID-19. Study at large: Specimens from acute and convalescent COVID-19 originated in the United States, Italy and Spain. Sources were T cells, B-cell-depleted T cells, or PBMCs; the material itself was cDNA or gDNA.

The TCR originated in a woman younger than 35 with acute COVID-19. Sequencing used PBMCs or T cells enriched from blood (not recorded which).

The CDR3 DNA sequence: TGTGCCAGCTCACCACCACTAGCGACCTTTCAAGAGACCCAGTACTTC. Residues: CASSPPLATFQETQYF. V is TRBV18 and J is TRBJ2-5; 7 positions match TRBD2. CDR1 is KGHSH, CDR2 LQKENI, per germline. J gave up 2 bases and V 0 bases, and 6 bases lay outside the gene matches. CDR3 length: 16 residues. The full variable domain, completed using reference TRBV18 and TRBJ2-5, is NAGVMQNPRHLVRRRGQEARLRCSPMKGHSHVYWYRQLPEEGLKFMVYLQKENIIDESGMPKERFSAEFPKEGPSILRIQQVVRGDSAAYFCASSPPLATFQETQYFGPGTRLLVL.